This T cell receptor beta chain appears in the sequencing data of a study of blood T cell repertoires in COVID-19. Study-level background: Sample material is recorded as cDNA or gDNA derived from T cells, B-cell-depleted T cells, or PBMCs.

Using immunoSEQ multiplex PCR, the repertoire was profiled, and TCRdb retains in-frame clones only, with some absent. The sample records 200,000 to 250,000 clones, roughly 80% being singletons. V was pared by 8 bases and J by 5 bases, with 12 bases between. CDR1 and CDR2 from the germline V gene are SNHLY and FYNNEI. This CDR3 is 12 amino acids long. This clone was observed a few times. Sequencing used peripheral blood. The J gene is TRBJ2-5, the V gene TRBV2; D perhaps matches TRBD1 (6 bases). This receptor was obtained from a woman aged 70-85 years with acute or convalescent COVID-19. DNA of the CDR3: TGTGCCAGCGCCTGGGGGCGGGAGACCCAGTACTTC. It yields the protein CASAWGRETQYF.